A single sample gave rise to the 14 T cell receptor beta chains below, sequenced in a study of blood T cell repertoires in COVID-19. Assay used: immunoSEQ multiplex PCR; TCRdb lists only in-frame clones, some missing. The sample lists fewer than 350,000 clones; around 86% were seen once. The material sequenced was peripheral blood. The receptors stem from a middle-aged man with active or convalescent COVID-19.

The rearrangement uses TRBV5-1 and TRBJ2-7; D ambiguous. V dropped 1 base and J dropped 6 bases, with 11 bases sitting between them. The V gene's germline CDR1 is SGHRS and CDR2 YFSETQ. The length of the CDR3 is 13 residues. DNA for the CDR3: TGCGCCAGCAGCTTGAAGAGTCTAAGCGAGCAGTACTTC. The encoded protein is CASSLKSLSEQYF.

V is TRBV15 and J is TRBJ2-7; 7 nucleotides align to TRBD2. Germline V gene sequence: CDR1 LNHNV, CDR2 YYDKDF (reference sequence). CDR3 length equals 13 residues. V was pared by 4 bases and J by 6 bases, with 6 bases of the junction left unmatched. DNA of the CDR3: TGTGCCACCAGCACATGGACTAGACCCGAGCAGTACTTC. Translation gives CATSTWTRPEQYF.

V and J are TRBV20-1 and TRBJ2-5; weak D call: TRBD2 (7 bases). Looked up from germline, CDR1 is DFQATT and CDR2 is SNEGSKA (reference sequence). Trimming took off 3 bases at V and 1 base at J, with 12 bases between the two ends. The CDR3 extends over 14 amino acids. As DNA, the CDR3 is TGCAGTGCTAGTCTGGGGGGGGCCCAAGAGACCCAGTACTTC. Encoded protein: CSASLGGAQETQYF.

This clone was recorded a few times. The sample contains more than one DNA sequence encoding this CDR3. V gene TRBV9 combines with J gene TRBJ2-3; D is perhaps TRBD2 (6 bases). The CDR3 runs to 14 residues. The germline gives CDR1 SGDLS, CDR2 YYNGEE. Trimming took 0 bases from V and 3 from J, leaving 8 bases between them. DNA for the CDR3: TGTGCCAGCAGCGTAGACGGGAGTACAGATACGCAGTATTTT. Protein: CASSVDGSTDTQYF. Variable domain in full (rest from reference TRBV9 and TRBJ2-3): DSGVTQTPKHLITATGQRVTLRCSPRSGDLSVYWYQQSLDQGLQFLIQYYNGEERAKGNILERFSAQQFPDLHSELNLSSLELGDSALYFCASSVDGSTDTQYFGPGTRLTVL.

The chain carries TRBV10-3 and TRBJ1-1, with a tentative D call TRBD1 (6 bases). The CDR3 is made up of 15 amino acids. CDR1 is ENHRY, CDR2 SYGVKD, per germline. V lost 7 bases and J lost 4, with 19 bases in between. The CDR3 bases are TGTGCCATCACTAAGGAACAGGGTAGTGGCACTGAAGCTTTCTTT. It yields the protein CAITKEQGSGTEAFF.

The CDR3: CASSQGPGQGNTIYF. CDR3 bases: TGTGCCAGCAGCCAAGGCCCAGGGCAAGGAAACACCATATATTTT. V and J are TRBV3-1 (or the pseudogene TRBV3-2) and TRBJ1-3, with a tentative D call TRBD1 (5 bases). Germline CDR1 is LGHDT and CDR2 is YNNKEL (reference sequence). This CDR3 has 15 amino acids. Between the trimmed V and J ends, which lost 1 base and 4 bases, there was a span of 11 bases.

The chain combines TRBV19 with TRBJ1-2; TRBD1 might be the D (6 bases). Trimming removed 5 bases at V and 4 bases at J, with 11 bases between. Per the germline V gene, CDR1 is LNHDA and CDR2 is SQIVND (reference sequence). This CDR3 has 13 amino acids. This CDR3 reads CASSLGRGYGYTF. CDR3 DNA sequence: TGTGCCAGTAGTCTTGGCAGGGGCTATGGCTACACCTTC.

The count of this clone is one. The chain combines TRBV7-6 with TRBJ1-3; D is perhaps TRBD1 (6 bases). The V gene lost 2 bases and the J gene lost 0 bases, with 11 bases spanning the gap. Germline V gene data show CDR1 as SGHVS and CDR2 as FNYEAQ. The CDR3 is 16 residues long. CDR3 amino acids: CASSLYGTSSGNTIYF. CDR3 nucleotide sequence: TGTGCCAGCAGCTTATACGGGACATCCTCTGGAAACACCATATATTTT.

The rearrangement links TRBV5-1 to TRBJ1-2; D call uncertain. The germline V and J ends were trimmed by 1 base and 3 bases, with 10 bases remaining between them. CDR1 SGHRS and CDR2 YFSETQ come from the germline V gene. The CDR3 spans 14 residues. CDR3 DNA sequence: TGCGCCAGCAGCTTGCCAGCGCGAGACTATGGCTACACCTTC. As protein: CASSLPARDYGYTF.

This clone was seen just once. The chain employs TRBV10-2 and TRBJ2-1, with D perhaps TRBD1 (6 bases). Between the trimmed V and J ends, which lost 3 bases and 6 bases, there was a span of 6 bases. The CDR3 is 12 residues long. Germline assignment: CDR1 WSHSY and CDR2 SAAADI. The DNA of the CDR3 is TGCGCCAGCAGTGACAGGGGCAATGAGCAGTTCTTC. The encoded protein is CASSDRGNEQFF.

V gene TRBV7-9 combines with J gene TRBJ2-7; D may be TRBD1 (6 bases). Germline-derived CDR1 and CDR2 are SEHNR and FQNEAQ (reference sequence). This CDR3 comprises 17 residues. Between the trimmed V and J ends, which lost 1 base and 1 base, there was a span of 17 bases. The CDR3 DNA follows: TGTGCCAGCAGCTTAGTTCCAGGGGCCTTAAAGTCCTACGAGCAGTACTTC. Translated: CASSLVPGALKSYEQYF.

The CDR3 DNA reads as TGTGCCACCAGTGACCTACAGGGACTAGCGGGAGACACAGATACGCAGTATTTT. Its translation is CATSDLQGLAGDTDTQYF. The chain is built from TRBV24-1 and TRBJ2-3; 14 bases map to TRBD2. The germline CDR1 and CDR2 sequences are KGHDR and SFDVKD. The V segment lost 4 bases and the J segment 2 bases; nucleotides outside the gene matches: 7. The CDR3 consists of 18 residues.

The gene calls are TRBV28 and TRBJ2-3, with a tentative D call TRBD1 (7 bases). Germline-derived CDR1 and CDR2 are MDHEN and SYDVKM. The length of the CDR3 is 15 residues. The CDR3 DNA reads as TGTGCGAGCCCCCCGCCGGCAGGGGGGCACGATACGCAGTATTTT. This translates into CASPPPAGGHDTQYF.

The rearrangement uses TRBV10-3 and TRBJ1-1; D may be TRBD1 (5 bases). Trimming shortened V by 6 bases and J by 0 bases, and 14 bases separated the two germline ends. The germline V gene encodes CDR1 ENHRY and CDR2 SYGVKD. The CDR3 is made up of 15 amino acids. The CDR3 sequence: CAISGGPKMNTEAFF. CDR3 bases: TGTGCCATCAGCGGGGGACCCAAAATGAACACTGAAGCTTTCTTT.